This TCR beta chain appears in the sequencing data of a study of CD8+ T cells in alopecia areata. In regard to this clone: Its antigen is undetermined.

The CDR3 covers 16 residues. The germline V gene encodes CDR1 SGHRS and CDR2 YFSETQ. Trimming took 4 bases from V and 2 from J, leaving 17 bases between them. RNA, once extracted, was reverse transcribed into cDNA for use as the sequencing template. Repertoires were generated with immunoSEQ multiplex PCR, while TCRdb's copy carries only in-frame clones and drops some. The sample contains about 280,000 clones, roughly 64% of which appear only once. Study-wide findings and caveats: Tissue-resident alphabeta T cells belonging to normal skin likewise get sequenced within scalp specimens.

The treatment here: oral pan-JAK inhibitor, 5-10 mg twice daily. V and J are TRBV5-1 and TRBJ2-3, with TRBD2 as a possible D gene (5 bases). This sequence originates from a human donor with alopecia areata. The sample was CD4+ T cells sorted from blood, taken at week 24, from a patient treated with tofacitinib. The CDR3 DNA reads TGCGCCAGCAGCCCCCCCCTAGCTACCCTCACAGATACGCAGTATTTT. It encodes CASSPPLATLTDTQYF.